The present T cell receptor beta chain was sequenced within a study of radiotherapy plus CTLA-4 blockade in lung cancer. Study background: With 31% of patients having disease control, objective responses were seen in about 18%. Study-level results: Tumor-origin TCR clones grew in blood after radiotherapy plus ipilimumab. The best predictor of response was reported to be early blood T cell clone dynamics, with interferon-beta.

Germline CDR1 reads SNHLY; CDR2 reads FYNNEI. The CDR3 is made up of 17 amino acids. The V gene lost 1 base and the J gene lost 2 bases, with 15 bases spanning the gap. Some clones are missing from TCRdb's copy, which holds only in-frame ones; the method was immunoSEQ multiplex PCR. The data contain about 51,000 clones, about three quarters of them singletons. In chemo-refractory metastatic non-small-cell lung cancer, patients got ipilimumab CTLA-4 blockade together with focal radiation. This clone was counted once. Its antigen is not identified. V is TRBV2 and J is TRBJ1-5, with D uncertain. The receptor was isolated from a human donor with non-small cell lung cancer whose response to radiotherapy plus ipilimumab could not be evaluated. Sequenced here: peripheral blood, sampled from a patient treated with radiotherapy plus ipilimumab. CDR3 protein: CASSEGWRAAGNQPQHF. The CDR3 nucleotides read TGTGCCAGCAGTGAAGGTTGGAGGGCGGCGGGCAATCAGCCCCAGCATTTT.